This T cell receptor (beta chain) was documented in a study of breast tumors, draining lymph nodes, adjacent tissues. General observations from the study: Tumor repertoires ranked between lymph nodes and nontumor tissue in diversity, with V and J gene preferences.

About this clonotype: The antigen is not known.

TCRdb passed the multiplex PCR reads through MiXCR, listing each CDR3 protein once. The sample records 150,000 to 200,000 distinct CDR3 sequences, 25% to 40% being singletons. The CDR3 spans 14 residues. V shed 8 bases and J shed 5 bases, with 15 bases lying between them. CDR1 is MNHEY and CDR2 is SVGEGT in the germline V gene. The lymph nodes were axillary draining lymph nodes from breast cancer patients. The source material was axillary lymph node tissue. The gene calls are TRBV6-2 or TRBV6-3 and TRBJ2-2; D gene unclear. The clonotype comes from a female donor with breast cancer. Some clones in this sample may be carry-over from other donors' samples. As DNA, the CDR3 is TGTGCCAGCTCAAAACAGCTGGCAACCGGGGAGCTGTTTTTT. Its protein is CASSKQLATGELFF.